Below are 20 T cell receptor beta chains sequenced from a single sample in a study of glioma-infiltrating T cells. Amplification of TCR alpha and beta CDR3 regions from RNA used iRepertoire nested multiplex PCR. Each CDR3 protein is one row after TCRdb ran MiXCR on the multiplex PCR reads. The profile shows about 130,000 distinct CDR3 sequences, more than 20% of them singletons. Sequencing input: glioma tissue, nonneoplastic brain tissue, or PBMCs (not recorded which). These receptors all stem from a human donor with low-grade glioma or glioblastoma, undergoing nonglioma brain surgery, or in good health (not recorded which).

The gene calls are TRBV11-3 and TRBJ2-3; weak D call: TRBD1 (5 bases). Trimming shortened V by 2 bases and J by 4 bases, and 10 bases separated the two germline ends. The CDR3 has 14 amino acids. CDR1 and CDR2 from the germline V gene are SGHNT and YENEEA. CDR3 protein: CASSLQGIADTQYF. In DNA, the CDR3 is TGTGCCAGCAGCTTACAGGGAATCGCAGATACGCAGTATTTT.

The sample holds a few counts of this clonotype. The CDR3 sequence: CASSVDRDDSPLHF. CDR3 nucleotides: TGTGCCAGCAGCGTTGACAGGGACGATTCACCCCTCCACTTT. The V gene is TRBV7-3, the J gene TRBJ1-6, with 7 bases aligning to TRBD1. V dropped 5 bases and J dropped 8; count of bases not matched to a gene: 6. The CDR3 runs 14 residues. Looked up from germline, CDR1 is SGHTA and CDR2 is FQGTGA.

This sequence joins TRBV3-1 and TRBJ1-2; 8 bases match TRBD1. The junction had 10 bases not matched to a gene; V was cut back by 4 bases and J by 0 bases. This CDR3 contains 17 residues. Germline CDR1 is LGHDT and CDR2 is YNNKEL (reference sequence). The CDR3 region has the DNA TGTGCCAGCAGCCCCAGGGGGCAATCCACTACTAACTATGGCTACACCTTC. It translates to CASSPRGQSTTNYGYTF.

This clonotype was picked up a small number of times. The genes are TRBV20-1 and TRBJ2-7; TRBD2 agrees at 12 bases. Trimming at V came to 5 bases and at J to 2 bases, leaving 7 bases not matched to a gene. CDR3 length: 15 amino acids. CDR1 and CDR2 from the germline V gene are DFQATT and SNEGSKA (reference sequence). CDR3 sequence reads: CSARTLAGGPYEQYV. In nucleotides, the CDR3 is TGCAGTGCTCGGACACTAGCGGGGGGTCCCTACGAGCAGTACGTC.

The chain joins TRBV12-3 or TRBV12-4 to TRBJ2-6; D is undetermined. This CDR3 is 15 amino acids long. Trimming left V 7 bases short and J 2 bases short, with 12 bases between. DNA of the CDR3: TGTGCCAGCATTGCGGCCCCAACTGGGGCCAACGTCCTGACTTTC. Translation gives CASIAAPTGANVLTF.

This clonotype was counted only a few times. Here the CDR3 reads CASSLAGTDSYEQYV. The CDR3 DNA reads as TGTGCCAGCAGCTTAGCCGGGACAGACTCCTACGAGCAGTACGTC. The chain has TRBV7-2 and TRBJ2-7; 7 bases line up with TRBD1. The V and J ends lost 0 bases and 0 bases, in that order; junction bases with no gene match: 2. The CDR3 is made up of 15 amino acids. Germline loops: CDR1 SGHTA, CDR2 FQGNSA.

This clonotype was found a few times. The J gene is TRBJ1-3, the V gene TRBV28; D unclear. The CDR3 extends over 14 amino acids. Germline CDR1 and CDR2: MDHEN and SYDVKM. V was pared by 7 bases and J by 2 bases, with 12 bases between. Here the CDR3 reads CASITAVTGNTIYF. The CDR3 nucleotides read TGTGCCAGCATCACAGCGGTGACTGGAAACACCATATATTTT.

A remark on this clonotype: A much larger clone differs from this one at a single base, so this may be a read error. The V gene is TRBV28, the J gene TRBJ2-1, with a tentative D call TRBD1 (6 bases). Per the germline V gene, CDR1 is MDHEN and CDR2 is SYDVKM. The V end lost 7 bases, the J end lost 7 bases, and 20 bases lay between the germline ends. The CDR3 totals 15 residues. CDR3: CASKPGHGRWNEQFF. DNA of the CDR3: TGTGCCAGCAAACCGGGACATGGTAGATGGAATGAGCAGTTCTTC.

V and J are TRBV7-9 and TRBJ2-2; 7 nucleotides align to TRBD1. There are 13 residues in the CDR3. Losses at the gene ends were 5 bases for V and 6 bases for J; bases not matched to a gene: 3. Per germline, CDR1 SEHNR and CDR2 FQNEAQ (reference sequence). As DNA, the CDR3 is TGTGCCAGCAGCCAAACAGGGGCCGGGGAGCTGTTTTTT. Translation gives CASSQTGAGELFF.

The CDR3 bases are TGTGCCAGCAGTTACTCGACGGGGGGCCATAATGAGCAGTTCTTC. It yields the protein CASSYSTGGHNEQFF. The chain uses TRBV6-6 and TRBJ2-1; D is possibly TRBD2 (7 bases). The length of the CDR3 is 15 residues. CDR1 and CDR2 from the germline V gene are MNHNY and SVGAGI (reference sequence). V gave up 0 bases and J gave up 7 bases, with 13 bases separating them.

This rearrangement joins TRBV2 to TRBJ1-5; 10 bases match TRBD1. This CDR3 region has 17 residues. With V trimmed by 2 bases and J by 2 bases, 6 bases remained unmatched. Germline values: CDR1 SNHLY, CDR2 FYNNEI. CDR3: CASSEWGQGIGNQPQHF. Written as DNA, the CDR3 is TGTGCCAGCAGTGAATGGGGACAGGGGATCGGCAATCAGCCCCAGCATTTT.

This clonotype was seen a few times. V gene TRBV3-1 combines with J gene TRBJ1-1; D might be TRBD1 (6 bases). This CDR3 contains 14 residues. Looked up from germline, CDR1 is LGHDT and CDR2 is YNNKEL (reference sequence). Trimming shortened V by 4 bases and J by 1 base, and 10 bases separated the two germline ends. The CDR3: CASSPGGQNTEAFF. In nucleotides, the CDR3 is TGTGCCAGCAGCCCTGGGGGGCAGAACACTGAAGCTTTCTTT.

This clonotype was counted between two and nine times. This chain links TRBV6-1 with TRBJ1-6, with TRBD1 matching over 10 bases. The CDR3 totals 14 residues. The ends lost 6 bases at V and 5 bases at J; junction bases unmatched: 1. Germline loops: CDR1 MNHNS, CDR2 SASEGT. The DNA for the CDR3 is TGTGCCAGCAGGACAGGGGGCAATAATTCACCCCTCCACTTT. Its translation is CASRTGGNNSPLHF.

This clonotype was counted between two and nine times. The CDR3 DNA follows: TGTGCCAGCACAGACAGAGATAATTCACCCCTCCACTTT. Its translation is CASTDRDNSPLHF. The J gene is TRBJ1-6, the V gene TRBV7-2, with D maybe TRBD1 (5 bases). The CDR3 runs to 13 residues. Trimming took off 7 bases at V and 5 bases at J, with 9 bases between the two ends. CDR1 SGHTA and CDR2 FQGNSA come from the germline V gene.

This clonotype was recorded a few times. The chain joins TRBV10-3 to TRBJ1-2; 7 positions agree with TRBD1. Germline lookup yields CDR1 ENHRY and CDR2 SYGVKD. The length of the CDR3 is 15 residues. Germline trimming cut 3 bases from V and 6 bases from J; bases unmatched to any gene: 10. Here the CDR3 reads CAISDAGGTVHGYTF. In DNA, the CDR3 is TGTGCCATCAGTGATGCCGGGGGGACAGTTCATGGCTACACCTTC.

This rearrangement joins TRBV18 to TRBJ1-5; D is perhaps TRBD1 (5 bases). Trimming left V 3 bases short and J 0 bases short, with 12 bases between. Germline V gene data show CDR1 as KGHSH and CDR2 as LQKENI. This CDR3 is built from 16 residues. The chain's CDR3 is CASSPSGDPSNQPQHF. For the CDR3, the DNA is TGTGCCAGCTCACCTTCGGGGGACCCTAGCAATCAGCCCCAGCATTTT.

J is TRBJ2-2 and V is TRBV7-3; D unclear. V dropped 2 bases and J dropped 10 bases, with 5 bases sitting between them. Per the germline V gene, CDR1 is SGHTA and CDR2 is FQGTGA. The CDR3 totals 11 residues. CDR3 protein: CASSLGKELFF. The CDR3 DNA follows: TGTGCCAGCAGCTTAGGCAAGGAGCTGTTTTTT.

The chain recombines TRBV7-6 with TRBJ1-4, with D possibly being TRBD1 (5 bases). Germline CDR1 is SGHVS and CDR2 is FNYEAQ. The CDR3 runs to 12 residues. With 6 bases removed from V and 7 bases from J, the gap between germline ends came to 9 bases. The CDR3 nucleotides read TGTGCCAGCAGGGGGGACGTTGAAAAACTGTTTTTT. It specifies CASRGDVEKLFF.

The chain combines TRBV3-1 with TRBJ2-3; no clear D gene. Germline assignment: CDR1 LGHDT and CDR2 YNNKEL (reference sequence). The V gene lost 0 bases and the J gene lost 2 bases, with 12 bases spanning the gap. This CDR3 is built from 16 residues. The CDR3 sequence is CASSQEAAEATDTQYF. In DNA, the CDR3 is TGTGCCAGCAGCCAAGAAGCAGCCGAAGCCACAGATACGCAGTATTTT.

The chain employs TRBV10-3 and TRBJ1-2, with D possibly TRBD1 on 5 matching bases. CDR1 ENHRY and CDR2 SYGVKD come from the germline V gene. Trimming left V 4 bases short and J 2 bases short, with 8 bases between. This CDR3 contains 13 residues. The CDR3 spells CAISGGTNYGYTF. CDR3 DNA: TGTGCCATCAGTGGGGGGACCAACTATGGCTACACCTTC.